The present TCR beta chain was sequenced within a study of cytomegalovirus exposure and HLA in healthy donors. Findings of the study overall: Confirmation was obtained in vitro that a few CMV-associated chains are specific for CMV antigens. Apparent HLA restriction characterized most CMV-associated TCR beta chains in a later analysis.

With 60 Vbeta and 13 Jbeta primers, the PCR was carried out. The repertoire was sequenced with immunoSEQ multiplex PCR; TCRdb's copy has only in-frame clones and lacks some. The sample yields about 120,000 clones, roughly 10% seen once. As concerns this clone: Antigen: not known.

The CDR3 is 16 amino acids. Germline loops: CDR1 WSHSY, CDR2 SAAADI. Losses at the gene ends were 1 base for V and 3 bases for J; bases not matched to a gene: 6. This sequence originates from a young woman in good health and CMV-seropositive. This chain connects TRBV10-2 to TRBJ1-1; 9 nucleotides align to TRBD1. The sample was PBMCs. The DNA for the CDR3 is TGCGCCAGCAGTGAGTTGGGGGACAGGGATGACACTGAAGCTTTCTTT. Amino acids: CASSELGDRDDTEAFF.